This TCR beta chain was recovered during a study of T cells in Graves' hyperthyroidism and ophthalmopathy (dated 2019 in TCRdb). Context from the whole study: Peripheral blood samples were taken at initial diagnosis, before any treatment was given. To identify TCR V-J signatures that set the groups apart, the researchers used a discovery cohort of 90 to 100 patients, made up of under 50 with Graves' ophthalmopathy and some 56 with stable Graves' hyperthyroidism. Prospective prediction of ophthalmopathy was tested in an independent validation cohort consisting of 18 to 20 hyperthyroidism patients and over 15 patients who later progressed to ophthalmopathy. For training and testing, the approximately 97 patients in the discovery cohort were randomly divided in a 7:3 ratio. Thyroid tissue and blood T-cell repertoires from several Graves' hyperthyroidism patients were also compared in the study. After blood sampling, hyperthyroidism patients were treated with methimazole at a starting dose of 30 mg daily, and ophthalmopathy patients were treated with high-dose intravenous methylprednisolone. The paper describes TCR Vbeta CDR3 sequencing of 135 peripheral blood samples, made up of 43 ophthalmopathy patients, more than 70 hyperthyroidism patients and roughly 17 progressor patients.

The TCR beta CDR3 regions were amplified from the RNA transcripts. The first round of RT-PCR for the TCR CDR3 was performed with the HTBI primer set and the Qiagen OneStep RT-PCR kit. A second multiplex PCR round built the libraries, followed by size selection and purification. Paired-end sequencing of the libraries was performed with 100 bp reads on an Illumina HiSeq2000. As for the authors' bioinformatics: SOAPnuke was used to process the raw data, removing reads that contained adapters or uncalled bases, had a mean Phred below 15, or lacked an exact match to the constant primer or identifier. COPE v1.2.5 was used to merge the high-quality paired reads, and each unique nucleotide sequence was defined as a clonotype. MiTCR v1.1 was used to align clonotypes to the IMGT TRBV, TRBD and TRBJ reference segments. Analysis was restricted to V-J combinations with a frequency above 0.0001, which covered about 99% of repertoires. A TCS score was defined as the ratio of F50 (clonal expansion) to E x V (chaos), with BLOSUM62-based TCRdist applied between CDR3 peptides within each V-J. Welch's t-statistics and random forest reduced several hundred V-J features to 13, which were used in a naive Bayes classifier (R e1071). TCRdb applied fastp at Q25 and MiXCR to the public reads, then kept only in-frame beta chains. One record per CDR3 amino acid sequence lists the most common genes and DNA. The V and J calls shown here were made by TCRdb, not taken from the authors' results. This sample has 600,000 or so distinct CDR3 sequences in its table, and about a sixth of those were observed once. The ten largest clones capture less than 4.5% of the sample.

Between the V and J ends, shortened by 6 bases and 3 bases respectively, the junction contains 15 bases. The CDR3 has 14 amino acids, counting the end cysteine and phenylalanine. The retained sequence is limited to the CDR3, 42 bases, with the frame set at the first base. Stable Graves' hyperthyroidism was defined as the absence of progression to ophthalmopathy over 18 months of follow-up. The hyperthyroidism patients were between 18 and 65 years old and newly diagnosed, with a disease duration of less than 2 months. Any patient with an uncontrolled infection, another autoimmune disease, pregnancy or lactation was excluded. Clinical symptoms, serum thyroxine and TRAb, thyroid ultrasound, and orbital computed tomography formed the basis for the diagnoses. Ficoll-Paque density gradient centrifugation was used to isolate PBMCs from about 9.4 ml of fresh peripheral blood. Trizol reagent was used to extract total RNA, and RNA quality was then checked on an Agilent 2100 Bioanalyzer.

This clonotype was seen ten or more times. Which antigen it targets is not known. The sample holds no much larger clone one base away, and base qualities are not on file. Study-wide findings and limitations: In validation, the model predicted progression to ophthalmopathy a median of 6.5 months before onset, with roughly 68% sensitivity and 72.22% specificity. No statistical method was used to fix the sample size in advance, and group allocation was not hidden from the investigators. In cross-validation, a model built on a 13 V-J signature told ophthalmopathy apart from stable hyperthyroidism with approximately 90% sensitivity and roughly 83% specificity, and in testing the same model reached 80%/75%. Blood samples also contained most of the expanded thyroid clonotypes (frequency above 0.001), which suggests that blood repertoires may reflect thyroid immune responses.

The receptor's source is a woman aged 25 to 39 with Graves' hyperthyroidism. Sequences were obtained from blood. The V and J segments used are TRBV12-3 or TRBV12-4 and TRBJ2-7; TRBD2 is a weak D gene call, 6 bases matching. The CDR3 reads as follows: CASSPGGDLYEQYF. The DNA is as follows: TGTGCCAGCAGCCCCGGGGGTGATCTCTACGAGCAGTACTTC.